This note documents a single T cell receptor (beta chain) sequence. In the study's own analysis: Using reference gene primer amplification, nucleated cell counts were estimated. Here immunoSEQ multiplex PCR was the method, and the copy in TCRdb shows in-frame clones only, minus some. For V, J and clone size, that table is used; D and trimming come from the DNA. The sample carries hundreds of thousands of clones, 84% recorded once. The data belong to a study of blood T cell repertoires in COVID-19. Study at large: COVID-19 samples collected from the United States, Italy and Spain covered acute and convalescent phases.

V was pared by 3 bases and J by 10 bases, with 13 bases between. Germline loops: CDR1 LNHDA, CDR2 SQIVND (reference sequence). CDR3 length: 14 amino acids. Input material: peripheral blood. The TCR originated in a human donor in a cohort sampled during active COVID-19. This rearrangement joins TRBV19 to TRBJ1-6; D unresolved. The CDR3: CASSMVHLESPLHF. CDR3 nucleotide sequence: TGTGCCAGTAGTATGGTGCATCTAGAATCACCCCTCCACTTT. The variable domain in full, with the rest retrieved from reference TRBV19 and TRBJ1-6, is DGGITQSPKYLFRKEGQNVTLSCEQNLNHDAMYWYRQDPGQGLRLIYYSQIVNDFQKGDIAEGYSVSREKKESFPLTVTSAQKNPTAFYLCASSMVHLESPLHFGNGTRLTVT.